The 23 T cell receptor beta chains below all came from one sample that was sequenced in a study of T cell changes during pregnancy in multiple sclerosis. The table came from immunoSEQ multiplex PCR; TCRdb's copy has only in-frame clones and leaves some out. The sample has some 60,000 clones, approximately 90% seen once. The starting material was peripheral blood, obtained in the second trimester of pregnancy. The source is a female donor in good health, enrolled as a control in a pregnancy study.

The genes are TRBV28 and TRBJ1-2; 11 bases match TRBD1. The CDR3 is made up of 13 amino acids. The V and J ends lost 6 bases and 8 bases, in that order; junction bases with no gene match: 5. Germline CDR1 reads MDHEN; CDR2 reads SYDVKM. Here the CDR3 reads CASRSGQGGGYTF. CDR3 DNA sequence: TGTGCCAGCAGATCGGGACAGGGGGGAGGCTACACCTTC.

The chain carries TRBV20-1 and TRBJ2-7, with a tentative D call TRBD1 (5 bases). The germline V gene has CDR1 DFQATT and CDR2 SNEGSKA (reference sequence). V was clipped by 3 bases and J by 6 bases, with 9 bases between them. The CDR3 spans 11 residues. Here the CDR3 DNA reads TGCAGTGCTAGCCGCAGGGCCGAGCAGTACTTC. Translation gives CSASRRAEQYF.

The rearrangement links TRBV7-8 to TRBJ2-5, with D perhaps matching TRBD1 (6 bases). The closer fit of TRBJ2-7 to the DNA end suggests the J call may be wrong. Germline loops: CDR1 SGHVS, CDR2 FQNEAQ. The CDR3 consists of 14 residues. CDR3 DNA: TGTGCCAGCAGCTTAGGGGGGACAATGGGCGAGCAGTACTTC. Residues: CASSLGGTMGEQYF.

This clone was picked up one time. The chain links TRBV5-1 to TRBJ2-5; 7 bases fit TRBD2. This CDR3 is 17 amino acids long. Germline V gene sequence: CDR1 SGHRS, CDR2 YFSETQ. V lost 2 bases to trimming and J lost 2 bases; unmatched junction nucleotides: 12. The CDR3 region has the DNA TGCGCCAGCAGCTTCGCCCCCCTGGGAGCGGGGCAAGAGACCCAGTACTTC. Its protein is CASSFAPLGAGQETQYF. Complete variable domain (other parts from reference TRBV5-1 and TRBJ2-5): KAGVTQTPRYLIKTRGQQVTLSCSPISGHRSVSWYQQTPGQGLQFLFEYFSETQRNKGNFPGRFSGRQFSNSRSEMNVSTLELGDSALYLCASSFAPLGAGQETQYFGPGTRLLVL.

J is TRBJ2-5 and V is TRBV7-2; D possibly corresponds to TRBD1 (6 bases). V was pared by 5 bases and J by 2 bases, with 12 bases between. Germline V gene lookup returns CDR1 SGHTA and CDR2 FQGNSA. The CDR3 sequence is 14 residues long. The CDR3 region has the DNA TGTGCCAGCAGCCCGTGGACAGAACAAGAGACCCAGTACTTC. Its protein product is CASSPWTEQETQYF.

V usage is TRBV28 and J usage is TRBJ1-1; no clear D. Trimming pared 3 bases from V and 5 bases from J, leaving 13 bases between. CDR1 is MDHEN and CDR2 is SYDVKM in the germline V gene. CDR3 length equals 14 residues. As DNA, the CDR3 is TGTGCCAGCAGTTTGAGGAGCGGTTGGACTGAAGCTTTCTTT. Translated: CASSLRSGWTEAFF. The whole variable domain, filled in from reference TRBV28 and TRBJ1-1, reads DVKVTQSSRYLVKRTGEKVFLECVQDMDHENMFWYRQDPGLGLRLIYFSYDVKMKEKGDIPEGYSVSREKKERFSLILESASTNQTSMYLCASSLRSGWTEAFFGQGTRLTVV.

V gene TRBV19 combines with J gene TRBJ1-2, with TRBD1 matching 8 bases. V was clipped by 0 bases and J by 2 bases; unmatched bases: 2. The CDR3 contains 15 residues. The V gene's germline CDR1 is LNHDA and CDR2 SQIVND (reference sequence). For the CDR3, the DNA is TGTGCCAGTAGTATAGAACGACAGGGGAACTATGGCTACACCTTC. It codes for CASSIERQGNYGYTF.

This chain connects TRBV7-9 to TRBJ2-3; TRBD2 agrees at 11 bases. After removal of 3 bases from V and 1 base from J, the junction contained 3 bases not matched to a gene. CDR3 length equals 16 residues. CDR1 SEHNR and CDR2 FQNEAQ come from the germline V gene (reference sequence). CDR3 loop: CASSFLAGGGTDTQYF. CDR3 nucleotides: TGTGCCAGCAGCTTTTTAGCGGGGGGGGGCACAGATACGCAGTATTTT.

There are a few counts of this clone. The V gene is TRBV7-9, the J gene TRBJ1-2, with D hard to call. This CDR3 comprises 16 residues. Trimming removed 5 bases from V and 3 bases from J, with 19 bases in between. From germline, CDR1 is SEHNR and CDR2 FQNEAQ (reference sequence). The CDR3 nucleotides read TGTGCCAGCAGCCGTACTTCTCCCCGTGGTGACTATGGCTACACCTTC. As protein: CASSRTSPRGDYGYTF. Filled out from reference TRBV7-9 and TRBJ1-2, the complete variable domain reads DTGVSQNPRHKITKRGQNVTFRCDPISEHNRLYWYRQTLGQGPEFLTYFQNEAQLEKSRLLSDRFSAERPKGSFSTLEIQRTEQGDSAMYLCASSRTSPRGDYGYTFGSGTRLTVV.

This clone was observed a few times. This chain connects TRBV19 to TRBJ2-7, with 8 nucleotides matching TRBD1. Germline V lookup: CDR1 LNHDA, CDR2 SQIVND (reference sequence). The CDR3 consists of 14 residues. V lost 2 bases and J lost 3; bases outside the gene matches: 3. CDR3 DNA sequence: TGTGCCAGTAGTATATGGGGGACAGGCTACGAGCAGTACTTC. Amino acids: CASSIWGTGYEQYF.

CDR3 in DNA: TGTGCCAGTAGTATGGCGGGAGGTTGGTCCTACGAGCAGTACTTC. Translation gives CASSMAGGWSYEQYF. The J gene is TRBJ2-7, the V gene TRBV19; 8 positions agree with TRBD2. Germline V lookup: CDR1 LNHDA, CDR2 SQIVND (reference sequence). The CDR3 consists of 15 residues. Trimming removed 3 bases from V and 1 base from J; junction bases left unmatched: 5.

The chain couples TRBV13 to TRBJ2-3; no clear D gene. Germline V gene lookup returns CDR1 PRHDT and CDR2 FYEKMQ (reference sequence). Trimming took off 3 bases at V and 5 bases at J, with 24 bases between the two ends. CDR3 length equals 18 residues. CDR3 DNA sequence: TGTGCCAGCAGCTTCCTCCGCCTAGGAGCGCCGCTCAGAGATACGCAGTATTTT. Protein sequence: CASSFLRLGAPLRDTQYF.

Concerning this clone: The germline gene is not matched at one end of the junction; a read error may be the cause. The chain carries TRBV14 and TRBJ2-3, with 10 bases matching TRBD1. The CDR3 has 15 amino acids. Germline loops: CDR1 SGHDN, CDR2 FVKESK. CDR3 protein: CASSQDRGRTDTQYF. CDR3 coding DNA: TGTGCCAGCAGTCAAGACAGGGGGCGGACAGATACGCAGTATTTT.

The chain links TRBV9 to TRBJ2-3, with D tentatively TRBD1 (6 bases). Germline values: CDR1 SGDLS, CDR2 YYNGEE. Deletions cut 3 bases from V and 2 bases from J, with 10 bases between. This CDR3 comprises 14 residues. The CDR3 bases are TGTGCCAGCAGCGAACGGGACAACACAGATACGCAGTATTTT. It encodes CASSERDNTDTQYF.

The gene calls are TRBV30 and TRBJ2-1, with 9 bases fitting TRBD1. This CDR3 is 15 amino acids long. With V trimmed by 1 base and J by 3 bases, 4 bases remained unmatched. Looked up from germline, CDR1 is GTSNPN and CDR2 is SVGIG (reference sequence). For the CDR3, the DNA is TGTGCCTGGAGTGAGGGACAGGGTAACTACAATGAGCAGTTCTTC. It translates to CAWSEGQGNYNEQFF. The complete variable domain, with remaining parts taken from reference TRBV30 and TRBJ2-1, reads SQTIHQWPATLVQPVGSPLSLECTVEGTSNPNLYWYRQAAGRGLQLLFYSVGIGQISSEVPQNLSASRPQDRQFILSSKKLLLSDSGFYLCAWSEGQGNYNEQFFGPGTRLTVL.

CDR3 nucleotides: TGCGCCAGCAGCTCACAGGGGGCTACAAACTACGAGCAGTACTTC. The encoded protein is CASSSQGATNYEQYF. The chain carries TRBV5-1 and TRBJ2-7, with 9 bases lining up with TRBD1. V dropped 3 bases and J dropped 3; count of bases not matched to a gene: 7. The CDR3 is made up of 15 amino acids. CDR1 is SGHRS, CDR2 YFSETQ, per germline.

In its sample, this clone is medium-sized. This rearrangement joins TRBV30 to TRBJ2-5; D is uncertain. The germline V gene has CDR1 GTSNPN and CDR2 SVGIG (reference sequence). V lost 1 base, J lost 5 bases, and 5 bases lay in between. The CDR3 covers 11 residues. The CDR3 loop is CAWSGPETQYF. For the CDR3, the DNA is TGTGCCTGGAGTGGGCCGGAGACCCAGTACTTC.

The chain couples TRBV5-6 to TRBJ1-2; weak D call: TRBD1 (5 bases). V gave up 0 bases and J gave up 4 bases, with 19 bases separating them. CDR1 and CDR2 (germline): SGHDT, YYEEEE. The CDR3 covers 17 residues. The CDR3 DNA reads TGTGCCAGCAGCTTGGCGTTTGTGGGGGGTTCTACCTATGGCTACACCTTC. It translates to CASSLAFVGGSTYGYTF. Using reference TRBV5-6 and TRBJ1-2 for the parts outside the CDR3, the full variable domain is DAGVTQSPTHLIKTRGQQVTLRCSPKSGHDTVSWYQQALGQGPQFIFQYYEEEERQRGNFPDRFSGHQFPNYSSELNVNALLLGDSALYLCASSLAFVGGSTYGYTFGSGTRLTVV.

The chain has TRBV5-1 and TRBJ1-2, with D unclear. The CDR3 sequence is 15 residues long. Germline V gene data show CDR1 as SGHRS and CDR2 as YFSETQ. Deletions cut 4 bases from V and 4 bases from J, with 17 bases between. The CDR3 coding sequence is TGCGCCAGCAGCGGTACGGGAGTCACCGGCTATGGCTACACCTTC. Residues: CASSGTGVTGYGYTF.

The chain employs TRBV28 and TRBJ2-7; TRBD2 matches at 7 bases. CDR1 MDHEN and CDR2 SYDVKM come from the germline V gene. Trimming removed 4 bases from V and 5 bases from J; junction bases left unmatched: 14. The CDR3 has 16 amino acids. The CDR3 loop reads CASSSRLANVGDEQYF. The CDR3 DNA reads as TGTGCCAGCAGTTCCCGACTAGCCAACGTGGGGGACGAGCAGTACTTC.

The V call is TRBV4-3, the J call TRBJ2-3, with D possibly being TRBD2 (6 bases). The CDR3 is made up of 15 amino acids. CDR1 is LGHNA, CDR2 YSLEER, per germline. V was cut by 2 bases and J by 8 bases, with 17 bases left in between. The CDR3 spells CASSQPPPRGPTQYF. CDR3 bases: TGCGCCAGCAGCCAACCCCCCCCGCGGGGCCCTACGCAGTATTTT.

The chain carries TRBV6-6 and TRBJ2-7; 8 nucleotides match TRBD2. The CDR3 is 14 residues long. CDR1 and CDR2 (germline): MNHNY, SVGAGI (reference sequence). V was pared by 5 bases and J by 4 bases, with 7 bases of the junction left unmatched. CDR3 bases: TGTGCCAGCAGTCAACTAGCGGAACTATACGAGCAGTACTTC. This sequence encodes CASSQLAELYEQYF.

The chain employs TRBV6-1 and TRBJ2-3, with TRBD2 identical over 11 bases. Germline trimming cut 1 base from V and 2 bases from J; bases unmatched to any gene: 5. Germline assignment: CDR1 MNHNS and CDR2 SASEGT. This CDR3 spans 17 amino acids. In DNA, the CDR3 is TGTGCCAGCAGTGAAGGGCTAGCGGGGGGCGTCACAGATACGCAGTATTTT. It yields the protein CASSEGLAGGVTDTQYF.